A single T cell receptor (beta chain) is shown here with its context. The antigen remains unidentified. At a deep level, the assay was run. DNA at 150 to 200 ng, 25,000 to 35,000 T cell genomes, went into sorted-subset replicate PCRs. The data were produced by immunoSEQ multiplex PCR, yet TCRdb's version contains in-frame clones alone and is incomplete. The repertoire holds about 2.4 million clones, with roughly 93% as singletons. The data originate from a study of shared clonotypes between healthy human individuals. Whole-study findings and limits: Among non-shared clonotypes, generation probabilities were lower than among those shared by all four donors. Between a handful of donors, naive CD4 clonotypes were shared at a level of roughly 5.5%.

The V gene lost 5 bases and the J gene lost 1 base, with 2 bases spanning the gap. Germline lookup yields CDR1 SGHVS and CDR2 FQNEAQ. The CDR3 loop spans 11 amino acids. The chain uses TRBV7-8 and TRBJ1-1, with D unclear. This receptor was identified in a man between 18 and 35 years old in good health. Some clones in this sample may be carry-over from other donors' samples. The sequencing input was naive CD4+ T cells from PBMCs. Subset noted: CD45RA+ positively selected. The CDR3 is CASSRNTEAFF. The CDR3 coding sequence is TGTGCCAGCAGCCGGAACACTGAAGCTTTCTTT.